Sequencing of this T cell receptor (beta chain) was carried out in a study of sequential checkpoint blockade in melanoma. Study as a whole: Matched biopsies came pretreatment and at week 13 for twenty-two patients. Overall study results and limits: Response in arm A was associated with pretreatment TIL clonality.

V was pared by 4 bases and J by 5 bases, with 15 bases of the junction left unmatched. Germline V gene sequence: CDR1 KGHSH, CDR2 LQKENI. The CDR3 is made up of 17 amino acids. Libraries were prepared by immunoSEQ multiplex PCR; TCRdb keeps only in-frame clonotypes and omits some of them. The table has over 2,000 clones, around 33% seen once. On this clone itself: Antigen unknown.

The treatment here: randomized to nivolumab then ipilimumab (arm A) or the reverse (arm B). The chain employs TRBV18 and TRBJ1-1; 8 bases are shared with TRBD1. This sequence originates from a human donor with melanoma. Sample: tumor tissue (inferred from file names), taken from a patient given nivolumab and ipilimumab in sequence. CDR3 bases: TGTGCCAGCTCACAAGGACAGGGAAGGACGGGAGTGACTGAAGCTTTCTTT. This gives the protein CASSQGQGRTGVTEAFF.